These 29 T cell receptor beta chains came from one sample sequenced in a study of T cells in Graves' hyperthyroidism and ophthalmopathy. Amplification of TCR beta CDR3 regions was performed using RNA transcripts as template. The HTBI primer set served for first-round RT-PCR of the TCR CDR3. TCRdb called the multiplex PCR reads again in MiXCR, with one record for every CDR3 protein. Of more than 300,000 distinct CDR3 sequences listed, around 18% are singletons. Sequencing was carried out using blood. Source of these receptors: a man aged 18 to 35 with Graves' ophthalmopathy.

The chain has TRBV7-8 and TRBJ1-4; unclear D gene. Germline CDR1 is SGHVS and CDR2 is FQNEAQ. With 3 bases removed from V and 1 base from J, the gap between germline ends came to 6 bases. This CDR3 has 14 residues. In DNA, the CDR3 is TGTGCCAGCAGCTTTACCGAAACTAATGAAAAACTGTTTTTT. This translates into CASSFTETNEKLFF.

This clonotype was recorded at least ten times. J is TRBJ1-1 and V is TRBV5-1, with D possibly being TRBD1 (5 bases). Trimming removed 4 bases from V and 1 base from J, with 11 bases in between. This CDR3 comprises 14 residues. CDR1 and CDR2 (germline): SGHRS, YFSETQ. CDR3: CASSASTANTEAFF. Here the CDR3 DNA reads TGCGCCAGCAGCGCCTCGACAGCGAACACTGAAGCTTTCTTT.

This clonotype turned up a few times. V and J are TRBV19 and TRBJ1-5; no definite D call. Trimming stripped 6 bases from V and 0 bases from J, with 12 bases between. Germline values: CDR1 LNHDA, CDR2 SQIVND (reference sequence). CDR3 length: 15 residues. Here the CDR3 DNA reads TGTGCCAGTAGCGGCACCGTCAATAGCAATCAGCCCCAGCATTTT. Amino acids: CASSGTVNSNQPQHF.

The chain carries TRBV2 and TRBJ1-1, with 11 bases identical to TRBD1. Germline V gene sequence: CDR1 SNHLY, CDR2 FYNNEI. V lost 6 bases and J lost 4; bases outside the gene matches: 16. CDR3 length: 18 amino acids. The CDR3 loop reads CASSAHRDRGSWSTEAFF. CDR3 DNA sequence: TGTGCCAGCAGCGCCCACCGGGACAGGGGGTCTTGGTCCACTGAAGCTTTCTTT.

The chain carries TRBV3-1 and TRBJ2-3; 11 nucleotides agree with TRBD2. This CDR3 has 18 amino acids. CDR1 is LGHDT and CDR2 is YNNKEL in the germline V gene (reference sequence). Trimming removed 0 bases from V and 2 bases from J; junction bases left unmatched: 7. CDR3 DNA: TGTGCCAGCAGCCAAGATGACACTAGCGGGGGTAACACAGATACGCAGTATTTT. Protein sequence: CASSQDDTSGGNTDTQYF.

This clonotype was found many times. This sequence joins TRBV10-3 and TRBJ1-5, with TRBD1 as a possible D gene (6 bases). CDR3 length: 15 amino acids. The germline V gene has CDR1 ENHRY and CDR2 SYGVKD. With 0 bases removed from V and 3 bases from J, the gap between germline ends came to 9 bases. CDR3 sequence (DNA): TGTGCCATCAGTGAGTCTACAGGGTTCAATCAGCCCCAGCATTTT. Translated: CAISESTGFNQPQHF.

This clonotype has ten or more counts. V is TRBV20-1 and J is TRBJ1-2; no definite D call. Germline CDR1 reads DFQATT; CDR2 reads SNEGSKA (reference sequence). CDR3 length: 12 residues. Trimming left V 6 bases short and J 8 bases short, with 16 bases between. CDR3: CSATLGSAGYTF. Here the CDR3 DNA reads TGCAGTGCCACCCTCGGGAGCGCAGGCTACACCTTC.

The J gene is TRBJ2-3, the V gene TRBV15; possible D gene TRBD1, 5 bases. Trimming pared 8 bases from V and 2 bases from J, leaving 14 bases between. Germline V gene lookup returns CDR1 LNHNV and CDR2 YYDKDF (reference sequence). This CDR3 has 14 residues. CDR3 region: CATSTGPNTDTQYF. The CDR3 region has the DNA TGTGCCACCTCCACAGGACCGAACACAGATACGCAGTATTTT.

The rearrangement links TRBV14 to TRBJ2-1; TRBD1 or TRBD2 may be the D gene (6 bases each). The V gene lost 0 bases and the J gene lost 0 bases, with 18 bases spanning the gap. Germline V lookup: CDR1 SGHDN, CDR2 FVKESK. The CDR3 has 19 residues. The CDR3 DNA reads TGTGCCAGCAGCCAAGATAAGGTGGGGGGCCCGAGCTCCTACAATGAGCAGTTCTTC. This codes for CASSQDKVGGPSSYNEQFF.

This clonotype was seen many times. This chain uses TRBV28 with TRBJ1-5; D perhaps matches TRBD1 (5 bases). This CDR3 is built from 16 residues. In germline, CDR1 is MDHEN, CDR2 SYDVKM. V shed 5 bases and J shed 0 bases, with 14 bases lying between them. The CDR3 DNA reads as TGTGCCAGCAGTCCTCCCACAGGCTATAGCAATCAGCCCCAGCATTTT. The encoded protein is CASSPPTGYSNQPQHF.

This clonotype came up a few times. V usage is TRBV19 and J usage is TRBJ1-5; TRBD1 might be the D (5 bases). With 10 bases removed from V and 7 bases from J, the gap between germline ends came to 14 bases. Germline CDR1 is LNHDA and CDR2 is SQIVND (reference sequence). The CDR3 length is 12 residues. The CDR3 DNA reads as TGTGCCATTGGGCAGGGAAGACAGCCCCAGCATTTT. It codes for CAIGQGRQPQHF. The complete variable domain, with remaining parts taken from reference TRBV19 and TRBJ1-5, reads DGGITQSPKYLFRKEGQNVTLSCEQNLNHDAMYWYRQDPGQGLRLIYYSQIVNDFQKGDIAEGYSVSREKKESFPLTVTSAQKNPTAFYLCAIGQGRQPQHFGDGTRLSIL.

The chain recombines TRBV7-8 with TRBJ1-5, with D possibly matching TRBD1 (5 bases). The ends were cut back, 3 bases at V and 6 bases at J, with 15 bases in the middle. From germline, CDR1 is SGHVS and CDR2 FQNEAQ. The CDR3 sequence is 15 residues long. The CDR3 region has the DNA TGTGCCAGCAGCTTGTCGGGGGTCTCTGGTCAGCCCCAGCATTTT. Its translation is CASSLSGVSGQPQHF.

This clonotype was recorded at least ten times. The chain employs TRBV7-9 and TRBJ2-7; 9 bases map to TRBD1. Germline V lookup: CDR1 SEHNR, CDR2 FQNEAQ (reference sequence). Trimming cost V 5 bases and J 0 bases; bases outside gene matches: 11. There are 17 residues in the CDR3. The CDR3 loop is CASSTTTGGLLSYEQYF. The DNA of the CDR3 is TGTGCCAGCAGCACCACCACAGGGGGCCTGCTCTCCTACGAGCAGTACTTC.

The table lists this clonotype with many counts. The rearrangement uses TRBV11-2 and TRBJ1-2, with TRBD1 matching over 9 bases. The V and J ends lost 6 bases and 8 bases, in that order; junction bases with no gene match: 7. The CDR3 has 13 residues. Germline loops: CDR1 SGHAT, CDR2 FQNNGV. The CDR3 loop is CASRRTGGGGYTF. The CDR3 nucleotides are TGTGCCAGCAGGCGAACAGGGGGCGGGGGCTACACCTTC.

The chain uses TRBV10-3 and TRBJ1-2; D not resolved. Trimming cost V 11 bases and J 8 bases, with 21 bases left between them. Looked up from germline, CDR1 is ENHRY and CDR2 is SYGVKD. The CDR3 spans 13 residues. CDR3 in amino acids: CAAAFGVDLGYTF. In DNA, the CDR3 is TGTGCCGCCGCGTTCGGGGTAGACCTCGGCTACACCTTC.

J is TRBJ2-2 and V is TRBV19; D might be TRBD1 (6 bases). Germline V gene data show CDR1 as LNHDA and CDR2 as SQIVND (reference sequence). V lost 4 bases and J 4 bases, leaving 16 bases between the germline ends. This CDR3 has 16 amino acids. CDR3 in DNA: TGTGCCAGTAGTACCAGGACAGCCTGGGGCACCGGGGAGCTGTTTTTT. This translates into CASSTRTAWGTGELFF.

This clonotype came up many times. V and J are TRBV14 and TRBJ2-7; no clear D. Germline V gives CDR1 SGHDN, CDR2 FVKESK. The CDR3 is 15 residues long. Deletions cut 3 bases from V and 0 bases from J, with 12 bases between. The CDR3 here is CASSHYTANSYEQYF. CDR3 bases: TGTGCCAGCAGCCACTATACGGCGAACTCCTACGAGCAGTACTTC.

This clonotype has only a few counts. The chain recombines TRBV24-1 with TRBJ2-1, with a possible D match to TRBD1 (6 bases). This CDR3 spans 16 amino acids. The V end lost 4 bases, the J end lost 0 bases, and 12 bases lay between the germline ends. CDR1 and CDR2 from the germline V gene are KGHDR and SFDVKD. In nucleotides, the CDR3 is TGTGCCACCAGTGACACAACAGGGAGCTCCTACAATGAGCAGTTCTTC. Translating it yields CATSDTTGSSYNEQFF.

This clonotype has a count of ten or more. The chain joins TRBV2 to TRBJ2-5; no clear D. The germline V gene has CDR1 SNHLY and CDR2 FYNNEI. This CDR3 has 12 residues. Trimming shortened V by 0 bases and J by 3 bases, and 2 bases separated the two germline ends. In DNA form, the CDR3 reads TGTGCCAGCAGTGAAGCCAAAGAGACCCAGTACTTC. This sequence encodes CASSEAKETQYF.

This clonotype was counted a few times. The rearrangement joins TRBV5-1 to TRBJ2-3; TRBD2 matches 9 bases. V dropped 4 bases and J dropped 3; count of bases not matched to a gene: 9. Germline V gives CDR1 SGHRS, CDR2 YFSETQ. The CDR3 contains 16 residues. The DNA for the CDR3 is TGCGCCAGCAGCCAAGGGGCTAGCGGGGTAACAGATACGCAGTATTTT. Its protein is CASSQGASGVTDTQYF.

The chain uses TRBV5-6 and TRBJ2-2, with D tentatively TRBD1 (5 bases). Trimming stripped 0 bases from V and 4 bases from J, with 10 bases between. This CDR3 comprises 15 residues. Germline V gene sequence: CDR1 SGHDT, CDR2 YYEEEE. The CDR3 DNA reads TGTGCCAGCAGCTTGGGTGGGGCCTTCACCGGGGAGCTGTTTTTT. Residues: CASSLGGAFTGELFF.

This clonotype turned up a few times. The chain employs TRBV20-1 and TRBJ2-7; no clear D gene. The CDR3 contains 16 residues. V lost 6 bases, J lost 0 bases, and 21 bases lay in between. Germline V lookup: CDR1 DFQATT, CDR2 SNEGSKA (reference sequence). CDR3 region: CSAEIFPHLNSYEQYF. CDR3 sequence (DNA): TGCAGTGCCGAGATTTTTCCCCACCTCAACTCCTACGAGCAGTACTTC.

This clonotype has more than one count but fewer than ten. The CDR3: CASTRPGSYNEQFF. The CDR3 DNA sequence: TGTGCCAGCACCCGGCCAGGGAGTTACAATGAGCAGTTCTTC. The genes are TRBV6-2 or TRBV6-3 and TRBJ2-1, with D tentatively TRBD1 or TRBD2 (5 bases each). CDR1 is MNHEY and CDR2 is SVGEGT in the germline V gene. The CDR3 sequence is 14 residues long. Trimming left V 7 bases short and J 4 bases short, with 14 bases between.

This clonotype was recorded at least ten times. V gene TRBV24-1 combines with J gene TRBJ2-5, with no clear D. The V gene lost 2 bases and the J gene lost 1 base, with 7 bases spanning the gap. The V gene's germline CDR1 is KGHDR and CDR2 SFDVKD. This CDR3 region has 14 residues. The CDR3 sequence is CATSDSVIQETQYF. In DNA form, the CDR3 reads TGTGCCACCAGTGATTCCGTTATCCAAGAGACCCAGTACTTC.

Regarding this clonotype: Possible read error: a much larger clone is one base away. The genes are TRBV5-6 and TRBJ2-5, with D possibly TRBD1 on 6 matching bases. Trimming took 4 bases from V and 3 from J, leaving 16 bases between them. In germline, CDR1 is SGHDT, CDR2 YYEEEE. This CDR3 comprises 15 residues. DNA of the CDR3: TGTGCCAGCAGCCCGGAACTACGGACAGAAGAGACCCAGTACTTC. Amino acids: CASSPELRTEETQYF.

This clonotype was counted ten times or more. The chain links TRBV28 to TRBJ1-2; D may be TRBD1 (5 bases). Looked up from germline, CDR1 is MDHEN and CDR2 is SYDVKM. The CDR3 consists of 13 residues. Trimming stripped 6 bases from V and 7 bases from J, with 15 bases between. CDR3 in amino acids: CASSAGRTGGYTF. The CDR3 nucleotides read TGTGCCAGCAGCGCAGGGAGAACAGGTGGCTACACCTTC.

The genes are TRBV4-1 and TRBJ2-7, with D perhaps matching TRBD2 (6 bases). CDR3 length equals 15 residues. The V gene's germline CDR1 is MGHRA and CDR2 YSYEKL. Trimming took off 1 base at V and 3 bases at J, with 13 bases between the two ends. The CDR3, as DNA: TGCGCCAGCAGCCAAGTCGGGGGATCCTACTACGAGCAGTACTTC. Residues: CASSQVGGSYYEQYF.

CDR3 residues: CASPRFAGETDTQYF. CDR3 sequence (DNA): TGTGCCAGCCCCCGATTTGCGGGGGAGACAGATACGCAGTATTTT. The rearrangement uses TRBV18 and TRBJ2-3, with 7 bases fitting TRBD2. Per the germline V gene, CDR1 is KGHSH and CDR2 is LQKENI. This CDR3 has 15 residues. Germline trimming cut 8 bases from V and 3 bases from J; bases unmatched to any gene: 11.

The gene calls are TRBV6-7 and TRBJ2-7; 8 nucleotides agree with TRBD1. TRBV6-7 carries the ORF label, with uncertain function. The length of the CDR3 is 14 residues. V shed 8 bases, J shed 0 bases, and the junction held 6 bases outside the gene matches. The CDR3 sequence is CASSDRDPSYEQYF. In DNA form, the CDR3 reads TGTGCCAGCTCGGACAGGGATCCCTCCTACGAGCAGTACTTC.